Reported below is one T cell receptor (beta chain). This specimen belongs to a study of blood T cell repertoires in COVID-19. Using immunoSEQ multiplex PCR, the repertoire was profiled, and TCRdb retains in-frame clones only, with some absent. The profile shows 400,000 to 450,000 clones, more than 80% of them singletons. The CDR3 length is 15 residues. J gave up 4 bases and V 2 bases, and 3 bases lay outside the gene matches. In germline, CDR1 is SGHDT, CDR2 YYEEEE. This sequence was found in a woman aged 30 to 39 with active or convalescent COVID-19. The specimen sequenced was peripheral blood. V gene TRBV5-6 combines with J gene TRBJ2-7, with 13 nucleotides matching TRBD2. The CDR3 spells CASSFGTSGDYEQYF. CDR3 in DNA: TGTGCCAGCAGCTTCGGGACTAGCGGGGATTACGAGCAGTACTTC.